The entry that follows covers one T cell receptor (beta chain) sequence. Its antigen is not known. The assay was immunoSEQ multiplex PCR, and TCRdb's table has in-frame clones only and misses some. The sample shows 950,000 to 1,100,000 clones, roughly 70% of them seen only once. This record comes from a study of shared clonotypes between healthy human individuals. General study findings and limits: A reduction in generation probabilities was seen for non-shared clonotypes relative to those shared by all four donors.

Donors were healthy HIV-negative adults without recently reported acute infections or vaccinations. Trimming pared 5 bases from V and 6 bases from J, leaving 13 bases between. There are 13 residues in the CDR3. Germline V gene sequence: CDR1 MGHDK, CDR2 SYGVNS. This chain uses TRBV25-1 with TRBJ2-5; no clear D gene. This TCR was recovered from a man younger than 30 in good health. The sequencing input was memory CD4+ T cells sorted from blood. Subset here: CD45RA-negative fraction. The CDR3 DNA follows: TGTGCCAGCAGTCCCATGGTGTCCAAGACCCAGTACTTC. Translating it yields CASSPMVSKTQYF.